Listed below are T cell receptor beta chains from one sample, sequenced in a study of blood T cell repertoires in COVID-19. Clones were read by immunoSEQ multiplex PCR, and TCRdb kept only the in-frame ones, dropping some. The sample has under 300,000 clones; about nine tenths are singletons. The specimen sequenced was PBMCs or T cells enriched from blood (not recorded which). Receptors were obtained from a woman in her 30s with acute COVID-19. Each CDR3 is given with its conserved first and last residue. Each record gives: CDR3 DNA, CDR3 protein, clone size, V gene, D gene, J gene. A D gene is named only where the DNA matches it firmly. Rows give clone size only sometimes, using once, few, many, or a class for an expanded clone.

cdr3_nt: TGTGCCAGTAGTGCGGAATTCGGGGGGCTGGGTCCCTACGAGCAGTACTTC
cdr3_aa: CASSAEFGGLGPYEQYF
clone_size: .
v_call: TRBV19
d_call: .
j_call: TRBJ2-7

cdr3_nt: TGTGCCATCAGTGAGAACGTGGTACTAGCGGGGAGAGGAACCGGGGAGCTGTTTTTT
cdr3_aa: CAISENVVLAGRGTGELFF
clone_size: once
v_call: TRBV10-3
d_call: TRBD2
j_call: TRBJ2-2

cdr3_nt: TGCGCCAGCAGCCACCTAGCGGGAGGCTCCTACGAGCAGTACTTC
cdr3_aa: CASSHLAGGSYEQYF
clone_size: .
v_call: TRBV4-1
d_call: TRBD2
j_call: TRBJ2-7

cdr3_nt: TGTGCCAGTAGTATACAGGCTAGCGGACCTAATGAGCAGTTCTTC
cdr3_aa: CASSIQASGPNEQFF
clone_size: .
v_call: TRBV19
d_call: TRBD2
j_call: TRBJ2-1

cdr3_nt: TGTGCCAGCAGCCATGTTAGCAGGGTGCGCGCTGGGGCCAACGTCCTGACTTTC
cdr3_aa: CASSHVSRVRAGANVLTF
clone_size: .
v_call: TRBV3-1/TRBV3-2
d_call: .
j_call: TRBJ2-6

cdr3_nt: TGTGCCAGCATATCGGACAGCCTAAGAAGGAACTATGGCTACACCTTC
cdr3_aa: CASISDSLRRNYGYTF
clone_size: .
v_call: TRBV28
d_call: .
j_call: TRBJ1-2

cdr3_nt: TGTGCCAGCAGGGTACAGGGGTGGACTGAAGCTTTCTTT
cdr3_aa: CASRVQGWTEAFF
clone_size: .
v_call: TRBV12-3/TRBV12-4
d_call: TRBD1
j_call: TRBJ1-1

cdr3_nt: TGTGCCAGCAGCTTACAGGGGCCCAACACTGAAGCTTTCTTT
cdr3_aa: CASSLQGPNTEAFF
clone_size: .
v_call: TRBV7-9
d_call: .
j_call: TRBJ1-1

cdr3_nt: TGTGCCAGCAGGAGGACAGGGGGAAACAATGAGCAGTTCTTC
cdr3_aa: CASRRTGGNNEQFF
clone_size: few
v_call: TRBV2
d_call: TRBD1
j_call: TRBJ2-1

cdr3_nt: TGTGCCAGCAGTCCCAACCCACAGGGGAGGGCTTTCTTT
cdr3_aa: CASSPNPQGRAFF
clone_size: .
v_call: TRBV6-5
d_call: TRBD1
j_call: TRBJ1-1

cdr3_nt: TGTGCCAGCAGCCTATACAATGAGCAGTTCTTC
cdr3_aa: CASSLYNEQFF
clone_size: .
v_call: TRBV12-3/TRBV12-4
d_call: .
j_call: TRBJ2-1

cdr3_nt: TGCGCCAGCAGCGGTACGACAGGAGCTCCGAACACTGAAGCTTTCTTT
cdr3_aa: CASSGTTGAPNTEAFF
clone_size: .
v_call: TRBV5-1
d_call: .
j_call: TRBJ1-1

cdr3_nt: TGTGCCAGCAGCTTACCGTCAGCGGGGTCCACAGATACGCAGTATTTT
cdr3_aa: CASSLPSAGSTDTQYF
clone_size: .
v_call: TRBV5-4
d_call: TRBD2
j_call: TRBJ2-3

cdr3_nt: TGTGCCATCAGTGAGTCCAACAGGGGGGCAGATACGCAGTATTTT
cdr3_aa: CAISESNRGADTQYF
clone_size: .
v_call: TRBV10-3
d_call: TRBD1
j_call: TRBJ2-3

cdr3_nt: TGTGCCACCAGCTCCTCCGGACAAAGCAATCAGCCCCAGCATTTT
cdr3_aa: CATSSSGQSNQPQHF
clone_size: .
v_call: TRBV15
d_call: .
j_call: TRBJ1-5

cdr3_nt: TGTGCCAGCAGTTCACCCCGACAGGGCAGGTCCTACGAGCAGTACTTC
cdr3_aa: CASSSPRQGRSYEQYF
clone_size: .
v_call: TRBV28
d_call: TRBD1
j_call: TRBJ2-7

cdr3_nt: TGTGCCAGCACCCCCGGACAGGGGGCGCGTGGGGCCAACGTCCTGACTTTC
cdr3_aa: CASTPGQGARGANVLTF
clone_size: few
v_call: TRBV6-2/TRBV6-3
d_call: TRBD1
j_call: TRBJ2-6

cdr3_nt: TGTGCCAGCAGCTTTCGTAGCGGGGGGGATCGCACCGGGGAGCTGTTTTTT
cdr3_aa: CASSFRSGGDRTGELFF
clone_size: .
v_call: TRBV5-4
d_call: TRBD2
j_call: TRBJ2-2

cdr3_nt: TGCAAGCTTGGCGGGGGGGCCCGGCAGTTCTTC
cdr3_aa: CKLGGGARQFF
clone_size: .
v_call: TRBV20-1
d_call: TRBD2
j_call: TRBJ2-1

cdr3_nt: TGTGCCAGCAGCGCACAGGGGGAGCGCGGTGAGACCCAGTACTTC
cdr3_aa: CASSAQGERGETQYF
clone_size: .
v_call: TRBV6-4
d_call: TRBD1
j_call: TRBJ2-5

cdr3_nt: TGTGCCAGTAGAGAAACAGGTTCGTCCAAAAACATTCAGTACTTC
cdr3_aa: CASRETGSSKNIQYF
clone_size: .
v_call: TRBV19
d_call: .
j_call: TRBJ2-4

cdr3_nt: TGCGCCAGCAGCCGAATACTTACCGGACTAGCGGGCAACAATGAGCAGTTCTTC
cdr3_aa: CASSRILTGLAGNNEQFF
clone_size: .
v_call: TRBV4-3
d_call: TRBD2
j_call: TRBJ2-1

cdr3_nt: TGTGCCAGCAGTTCCGACTTGGCCATGGGCTACACCTTC
cdr3_aa: CASSSDLAMGYTF
clone_size: .
v_call: TRBV3-1/TRBV3-2
d_call: .
j_call: TRBJ1-2

cdr3_nt: TGCAGCGTTGCCCCCCGCTTGACTTACAATGAGCAGTTCTTC
cdr3_aa: CSVAPRLTYNEQFF
clone_size: .
v_call: TRBV29-1
d_call: .
j_call: TRBJ2-1

cdr3_nt: TGTGCCAGCAGCGCGGACAGGGCGCAGCAGTACTTC
cdr3_aa: CASSADRAQQYF
clone_size: .
v_call: TRBV5-6
d_call: TRBD1
j_call: TRBJ2-7

cdr3_nt: TGTGCCAGCAGCCAAAACACGAAAAACACCATATATTTT
cdr3_aa: CASSQNTKNTIYF
clone_size: .
v_call: TRBV3-1/TRBV3-2
d_call: .
j_call: TRBJ1-3

cdr3_nt: TGTGCCACCAGCAGAGAGGCCAGGGGGCGACGAGAGACCCAGTACTTC
cdr3_aa: CATSREARGRRETQYF
clone_size: .
v_call: TRBV15
d_call: TRBD1
j_call: TRBJ2-5

cdr3_nt: TGTGCCAGCTCGCTCGGACAGAGGACCTACGAGCAGTACTTC
cdr3_aa: CASSLGQRTYEQYF
clone_size: .
v_call: TRBV18
d_call: .
j_call: TRBJ2-7

cdr3_nt: TGTGCCAGCAGCCCCTTAGCCTCTGGGGCCAACGTCCTGACTTTC
cdr3_aa: CASSPLASGANVLTF
clone_size: .
v_call: TRBV3-1/TRBV3-2
d_call: .
j_call: TRBJ2-6

cdr3_nt: TGTGCCAGCAGTTCCCCGGGACAGGGACTCTACAATGAGCAGTTCTTC
cdr3_aa: CASSSPGQGLYNEQFF
clone_size: .
v_call: TRBV6-5
d_call: TRBD1
j_call: TRBJ2-1

cdr3_nt: TGTGCCAGCAGCTTGGCTGGACTAGCGGGTAGGGACTACAATGAGCAGTTCTTC
cdr3_aa: CASSLAGLAGRDYNEQFF
clone_size: .
v_call: TRBV5-4
d_call: TRBD2
j_call: TRBJ2-1

cdr3_nt: TGCGCCAGCAGACCGTACTTTTCCGGACAGCCTAACTATGGCTACACCTTC
cdr3_aa: CASRPYFSGQPNYGYTF
clone_size: .
v_call: TRBV5-1
d_call: .
j_call: TRBJ1-2

cdr3_nt: TGCAGCGTTGTGGCGGGGGCTCCTAACTATGGCTACACCTTC
cdr3_aa: CSVVAGAPNYGYTF
clone_size: .
v_call: TRBV29-1
d_call: .
j_call: TRBJ1-2

cdr3_nt: TGTGCCAGCTCCTCCGGGACAGGGGGGTCTGGGGCCAACGTCCTGACTTTC
cdr3_aa: CASSSGTGGSGANVLTF
clone_size: .
v_call: TRBV18
d_call: TRBD1
j_call: TRBJ2-6

cdr3_nt: TGTGCCAGAAGCATCGGGACAGGGCACACCGGGGAGCTGTTTTTT
cdr3_aa: CARSIGTGHTGELFF
clone_size: few
v_call: TRBV5-3
d_call: TRBD1
j_call: TRBJ2-2

cdr3_nt: TGCGCCAGCAGCTTGAACCTACTAGCGGGGGAGCAGTTCTTC
cdr3_aa: CASSLNLLAGEQFF
clone_size: .
v_call: TRBV5-1
d_call: TRBD2
j_call: TRBJ2-1

cdr3_nt: TGTGCCAGCAGTTCAGCACTAGCGGGAGGGTACGAGCAGTACTTC
cdr3_aa: CASSSALAGGYEQYF
clone_size: .
v_call: TRBV27
d_call: TRBD2
j_call: TRBJ2-7

cdr3_nt: TGCAGCGTTGGACGGGACAGGGTAGGAGAGACCCAGTACTTC
cdr3_aa: CSVGRDRVGETQYF
clone_size: .
v_call: TRBV29-1
d_call: TRBD1
j_call: TRBJ2-5

cdr3_nt: TGTGCCAGCAGCTTAGGGGGGGAATACGAGCAGTACTTC
cdr3_aa: CASSLGGEYEQYF
clone_size: .
v_call: TRBV7-8
d_call: .
j_call: TRBJ2-7

cdr3_nt: TGCGCCAGCATCGACAGGGGGCCGGGAGATACGCAGTATTTT
cdr3_aa: CASIDRGPGDTQYF
clone_size: .
v_call: TRBV10-2
d_call: TRBD1
j_call: TRBJ2-3

cdr3_nt: TGTGCCAGCAGCCGACAGGGTAACTATGGCTACACCTTC
cdr3_aa: CASSRQGNYGYTF
clone_size: .
v_call: TRBV28
d_call: TRBD1
j_call: TRBJ1-2

cdr3_nt: TGCGCCAGCCAGGTGGGGGGGAACACTGAAGCTTTCTTT
cdr3_aa: CASQVGGNTEAFF
clone_size: .
v_call: TRBV5-1
d_call: .
j_call: TRBJ1-1